These 27 T cell receptor beta chains originate from one sample sequenced in a study of OX40 agonist ivuxolimab in advanced cancers. The method was immunoSEQ multiplex PCR; TCRdb's version includes in-frame clones alone and lacks a portion of them. The sample lists some 74,000 clones, 65% to 90% occurring once. The material was CD4+ or CD8+ T cells sorted from blood, obtained in a trial of the OX40 agonist ivuxolimab. These receptors were obtained from an adult with an advanced solid tumor such as melanoma, head and neck, liver or kidney cancer.

This clone has a single count. This rearrangement joins TRBV19 to TRBJ1-5; 10 bases agree with TRBD1. The V gene end was trimmed by 5 bases and the J gene end by 6 bases; junction bases not matched to a gene: 7. This CDR3 has 15 amino acids. Germline V gene data show CDR1 as LNHDA and CDR2 as SQIVND (reference sequence). The CDR3 nucleotides are TGTGCCAGTAGTTGGGACAGGGGTGTATTTCAGCCCCAGCATTTT. It yields the protein CASSWDRGVFQPQHF.

This chain joins TRBV5-1 and TRBJ1-6; TRBD1 matches at 11 bases. V lost 5 bases to trimming and J lost 9 bases; unmatched junction nucleotides: 7. The CDR3 consists of 15 residues. Germline values: CDR1 SGHRS, CDR2 YFSETQ. CDR3 sequence reads: CASSTTGTGGSPLHF. The DNA for the CDR3 is TGCGCCAGCAGTACAACCGGGACAGGGGGTTCACCCCTCCACTTT. The full variable domain, in which reference TRBV5-1 and TRBJ1-6 provide the parts outside the CDR3, is KAGVTQTPRYLIKTRGQQVTLSCSPISGHRSVSWYQQTPGQGLQFLFEYFSETQRNKGNFPGRFSGRQFSNSRSEMNVSTLELGDSALYLCASSTTGTGGSPLHFGNGTRLTVT.

V usage is TRBV27 and J usage is TRBJ1-2, with D tentatively TRBD1 (5 bases). The CDR3 spans 13 residues. Germline loops: CDR1 MNHEY, CDR2 SMNVEV (reference sequence). V gave up 2 bases and J gave up 7 bases, with 11 bases separating them. The CDR3 DNA sequence: TGTGCCAGCAGTTTAGCAGGGCTGGCTGGCTACACCTTC. Its translation is CASSLAGLAGYTF.

The count of this clone is one. The chain recombines TRBV7-9 with TRBJ1-4; D call uncertain. Between the trimmed V and J ends, which lost 4 bases and 0 bases, there was a span of 15 bases. The germline V gene has CDR1 SEHNR and CDR2 FQNEAQ (reference sequence). The CDR3 has 17 amino acids. DNA for the CDR3: TGTGCCAGCAGCTGGATAATCGGGCTAGCAACTAATGAAAAACTGTTTTTT. This translates into CASSWIIGLATNEKLFF.

The chain is built from TRBV5-1 and TRBJ2-2; D perhaps matches TRBD1 (6 bases). The germline gives CDR1 SGHRS, CDR2 YFSETQ. Trimming removed 0 bases at V and 1 base at J, with 7 bases between. This CDR3 is built from 15 residues. The CDR3: CASSLGTVNTGELFF. In DNA, the CDR3 is TGCGCCAGCAGCTTGGGGACAGTGAACACCGGGGAGCTGTTTTTT. The complete variable domain, with remaining parts taken from reference TRBV5-1 and TRBJ2-2, reads KAGVTQTPRYLIKTRGQQVTLSCSPISGHRSVSWYQQTPGQGLQFLFEYFSETQRNKGNFPGRFSGRQFSNSRSEMNVSTLELGDSALYLCASSLGTVNTGELFFGEGSRLTVL.

The gene calls are TRBV19 and TRBJ1-1, with D possibly TRBD1 on 5 matching bases. Trimming cost V 5 bases and J 4 bases, with 17 bases left between them. The germline gives CDR1 LNHDA, CDR2 SQIVND (reference sequence). The CDR3 is made up of 15 amino acids. The CDR3 DNA reads TGTGCCAGTAGTCCACTTGACAGCTTGTCCACTGAAGCTTTCTTT. Amino acids: CASSPLDSLSTEAFF.

The chain carries TRBV5-1 and TRBJ2-1; D is unresolved. Trimming removed 3 bases at V and 8 bases at J, with 12 bases between. From germline, CDR1 is SGHRS and CDR2 YFSETQ. This CDR3 region has 13 residues. CDR3 in amino acids: CASSSLPQYEQFF. The DNA of the CDR3 is TGCGCCAGCAGCTCGCTCCCACAGTATGAGCAGTTCTTC.

V is TRBV2 and J is TRBJ1-2, with a tentative D call TRBD1 (6 bases). The CDR3 is 12 amino acids. V dropped 7 bases and J dropped 4 bases, with 10 bases sitting between them. CDR1 SNHLY and CDR2 FYNNEI come from the germline V gene. CDR3 amino acids: CASNRAGYGYTF. DNA for the CDR3: TGTGCCAGCAACAGGGCCGGCTATGGCTACACCTTC.

This sequence joins TRBV29-1 and TRBJ1-1, with D hard to call. Trimming stripped 1 base from V and 4 bases from J, with 13 bases between. Germline V gene data show CDR1 as SQVTM and CDR2 as ANQGSEA. The CDR3 has 14 residues. CDR3 nucleotides: TGCAGCGTTGAAGCTAAGGAGGGCCGCACTGAAGCTTTCTTT. Amino acids: CSVEAKEGRTEAFF.

This chain links TRBV6-5 with TRBJ2-7; 12 bases fit TRBD2. This CDR3 comprises 14 residues. Losses at the gene ends were 6 bases for V and 4 bases for J; bases not matched to a gene: 4. Per germline, CDR1 MNHEY and CDR2 SVGAGI. CDR3 protein: CASSLAGGQYEQYF. The CDR3 bases are TGTGCCAGCAGCCTAGCGGGGGGGCAATACGAGCAGTACTTC.

The chain uses TRBV25-1 and TRBJ2-6; D not resolved. The germline V and J ends were trimmed by 5 bases and 0 bases, with 11 bases remaining between them. Germline V gives CDR1 MGHDK, CDR2 SYGVNS. The CDR3 runs 16 residues. This chain's CDR3 is CASSTRPASGANVLTF. In DNA form, the CDR3 reads TGTGCCAGCAGTACCCGTCCAGCCTCTGGGGCCAACGTCCTGACTTTC.

The chain links TRBV6-1 to TRBJ1-4; TRBD1 is a possible D gene (5 bases). CDR3 size: 14 residues. Trimming stripped 7 bases from V and 0 bases from J, with 9 bases between. CDR1 and CDR2 (germline): MNHNS, SASEGT. CDR3 bases: TGTGCCAGCACTTCGACAGCAACTAATGAAAAACTGTTTTTT. It yields the protein CASTSTATNEKLFF.

This clone was detected only once. The gene calls are TRBV7-9 and TRBJ1-3, with D unclear. V was clipped by 5 bases and J by 8 bases, with 16 bases between them. This CDR3 comprises 14 residues. CDR1 and CDR2 (germline): SEHNR, FQNEAQ (reference sequence). CDR3 protein: CASSPSVLDDTIYF. Here the CDR3 DNA reads TGTGCCAGCAGCCCCTCGGTCCTCGACGACACCATATATTTT.

The V call is TRBV11-2, the J call TRBJ2-7; 10 bases are shared with TRBD1. V dropped 1 base and J dropped 7; count of bases not matched to a gene: 7. This CDR3 contains 15 residues. CDR1 is SGHAT and CDR2 is FQNNGV in the germline V gene. In nucleotides, the CDR3 is TGTGCCAGCAGCTTAGGGGGACAGGGGAGGAGGGAGCAGTACTTC. Translating gives CASSLGGQGRREQYF.

This chain joins TRBV2 and TRBJ2-7; D perhaps matches TRBD2 (6 bases). CDR1 and CDR2 (germline): SNHLY, FYNNEI. With 1 base removed from V and 3 bases from J, the gap between germline ends came to 7 bases. The CDR3 totals 13 residues. The chain's CDR3 is CASSEGEVYEQYF. The CDR3 DNA sequence: TGTGCCAGCAGTGAAGGGGAGGTCTACGAGCAGTACTTC. Full variable domain (outside the CDR3, taken from reference TRBV2 and TRBJ2-7): EPEVTQTPSHQVTQMGQEVILRCVPISNHLYFYWYRQILGQKVEFLVSFYNNEISEKSEIFDDQFSVERPDGSNFTLKIRSTKLEDSAMYFCASSEGEVYEQYFGPGTRLTVT.

This chain joins TRBV7-3 and TRBJ2-5; D remains ambiguous. V was trimmed by 2 bases and J by 4 bases, leaving 8 bases between them. The CDR3 loop spans 13 amino acids. Per the germline V gene, CDR1 is SGHTA and CDR2 is FQGTGA. Here the CDR3 DNA reads TGTGCCAGCAGCTTACGAGCGACAGAGACCCAGTACTTC. Its protein is CASSLRATETQYF.

This sequence joins TRBV18 and TRBJ1-5; D ambiguous. Per germline, CDR1 KGHSH and CDR2 LQKENI. V was cut by 5 bases and J by 1 base, with 6 bases left in between. This CDR3 comprises 13 residues. The CDR3 sequence: CASSTDSNQPQHF. Here the CDR3 DNA reads TGTGCCAGCTCAACGGACAGCAATCAGCCCCAGCATTTT.

The CDR3 sequence: CASGYLGAGNTIYF. The CDR3 coding sequence is TGTGCCAGCGGTTACTTAGGGGCGGGAAACACCATATATTTT. The rearrangement uses TRBV2 and TRBJ1-3, with a weak D call TRBD1 (5 bases). The CDR3 is made up of 14 amino acids. The V gene lost 8 bases and the J gene lost 4 bases, with 15 bases spanning the gap. Germline loops: CDR1 SNHLY, CDR2 FYNNEI.

The chain joins TRBV5-4 to TRBJ2-1; possibly TRBD2 for D (6 bases). The length of the CDR3 is 14 residues. Germline V gene lookup returns CDR1 SGHNT and CDR2 YYREEE (reference sequence). Trimming took off 4 bases at V and 10 bases at J, with 18 bases between the two ends. The CDR3 bases are TGTGCCAGCAGCCCCGGGACTCGAGCGGGCGAGCAGTTCTTC. This sequence encodes CASSPGTRAGEQFF.

The genes are TRBV9 and TRBJ2-1; D is ambiguous. The V gene's germline CDR1 is SGDLS and CDR2 YYNGEE. This CDR3 has 15 residues. V gave up 1 base and J gave up 3 bases, with 11 bases separating them. The CDR3 nucleotides read TGTGCCAGCAGCGTATCGGGCAAAGGCTACAATGAGCAGTTCTTC. Translated, it gives CASSVSGKGYNEQFF.

The chain has TRBV7-3 and TRBJ2-5; maybe TRBD1 (5 bases). Trimming left V 2 bases short and J 4 bases short, with 11 bases between. The germline gives CDR1 SGHTA, CDR2 FQGTGA. CDR3 length: 14 amino acids. DNA for the CDR3: TGTGCCAGCAGCTTACAGGGTGGTGGAGAGACCCAGTACTTC. It codes for CASSLQGGGETQYF. The full variable domain, in which reference TRBV7-3 and TRBJ2-5 provide the parts outside the CDR3, is GAGVSQTPSNKVTEKGKYVELRCDPISGHTALYWYRQSLGQGPEFLIYFQGTGAADDSGLPNDRFFAVRPEGSVSTLKIQRTERGDSAVYLCASSLQGGGETQYFGPGTRLLVL.

V usage is TRBV2 and J usage is TRBJ1-5; D ambiguous. Trimming shortened V by 0 bases and J by 7 bases, and 13 bases separated the two germline ends. Germline V CDR1 and CDR2: SNHLY, FYNNEI. The CDR3 runs to 15 residues. CDR3 loop: CASSEAGQADQPQHF. CDR3 sequence (DNA): TGTGCCAGCAGTGAAGCAGGGCAGGCGGACCAGCCCCAGCATTTT.

The gene calls are TRBV15 and TRBJ2-3, with D unresolved. V lost 0 bases, J lost 0 bases, and 4 bases lay in between. Per germline, CDR1 LNHNV and CDR2 YYDKDF (reference sequence). This CDR3 contains 14 residues. The CDR3: CATSRDASTDTQYF. The CDR3 region has the DNA TGTGCCACCAGCAGAGACGCTAGCACAGATACGCAGTATTTT.

The chain links TRBV21-1 to TRBJ2-2; the table's D call, TRBD2, has no DNA check behind it. TRBV21-1 is assigned pseudogene status. The CDR3 is made up of 15 amino acids. CDR3 DNA: TGTGCCAGCAGCAAAGTTAGACTACCCGCGGGGGAGCTGTTTTTT. Translated, it gives CASSKVRLPAGELFF.

V usage is TRBV30 and J usage is TRBJ2-1; 9 nucleotides agree with TRBD1. CDR1 is GTSNPN, CDR2 SVGIG, per germline (reference sequence). The V segment lost 5 bases and the J segment 6 bases; nucleotides outside the gene matches: 8. This CDR3 spans 14 amino acids. The CDR3 protein is CAWETGQGSNEQFF. DNA of the CDR3: TGTGCCTGGGAAACCGGACAGGGGAGCAATGAGCAGTTCTTC.

This chain links TRBV18 with TRBJ1-4; no firm D call. CDR1 is KGHSH and CDR2 is LQKENI in the germline V gene. Trimming cost V 4 bases and J 0 bases, with 6 bases left between them. The CDR3 runs 14 residues. CDR3 region: CASSQGSTNEKLFF. In DNA, the CDR3 is TGTGCCAGCTCACAAGGATCAACTAATGAAAAACTGTTTTTT. Full variable domain (remainder filled in from reference TRBV18 and TRBJ1-4): NAGVMQNPRHLVRRRGQEARLRCSPMKGHSHVYWYRQLPEEGLKFMVYLQKENIIDESGMPKERFSAEFPKEGPSILRIQQVVRGDSAAYFCASSQGSTNEKLFFGSGTQLSVL.

V is TRBV11-2 and J is TRBJ1-4; 12 bases are a match to TRBD1. The germline CDR1 and CDR2 sequences are SGHAT and FQNNGV. V gave up 5 bases and J gave up 7 bases; unmatched junction bases: 8. This CDR3 spans 16 amino acids. DNA of the CDR3: TGTGCCAGCAGCCTGGGACAGGGGGCGCTGGGTGAAAAACTGTTTTTT. Its protein is CASSLGQGALGEKLFF. Together with reference TRBV11-2 and TRBJ1-4, the CDR3 gives the full variable domain: EAGVAQSPRYKIIEKRQSVAFWCNPISGHATLYWYQQILGQGPKLLIQFQNNGVVDDSQLPKDRFSAERLKGVDSTLKIQPAKLEDSAVYLCASSLGQGALGEKLFFGSGTQLSVL.